Listed below are T cell receptor beta chains from one sample, sequenced in a study of shared clonotypes between healthy human individuals. The protocol was immunoSEQ multiplex PCR, while the TCRdb copy is restricted to in-frame clones and leaves out a portion. This sample yields millions of clones, of which roughly 94% are seen a single time; 0.1% to 0.15% belongs to the top ten. The specimen sequenced was naive CD4+ T cells sorted from blood. These receptors were taken from a man younger than 30 in good health. CDR3s include the opening cysteine and the closing phenylalanine or tryptophan. The D gene is left open where the match is weak. The size of a clone is reported for some rows only, either as once, few or many, or as a class for expanded clones.

j_call d_call clone_size v_call cdr3_aa cdr3_nt
TRBJ1-6 TRBD1 NA TRBV6-5 CASRPGGNSPLHF TGTGCCAGCAGACCAGGGGGTAATTCACCCCTCCACTTT
TRBJ2-3 TRBD2 once TRBV10-3 CAITAAGGLRMADTQYF TGTGCCATCACGGCAGCGGGAGGGCTTCGGATGGCAGATACGCAGTATTTT
TRBJ1-2 NA NA TRBV28 CATLGAAKSGGYTF TGTGCCACCCTAGGGGCGGCCAAAAGCGGTGGCTACACCTTC
TRBJ1-6 NA NA TRBV27 CASHQGSYNSPLHF TGTGCCAGCCATCAAGGCTCCTATAATTCACCCCTCCACTTT
TRBJ2-2 TRBD1 NA TRBV19 CASRQQGAPNTGELFF TGTGCCAGTAGGCAACAGGGGGCGCCGAACACCGGGGAGCTGTTTTTT
TRBJ2-7 NA once TRBV7-2 CASSSTRGYEQYF TGTGCCAGCAGCTCCACCCGGGGATACGAGCAGTACTTC
TRBJ2-3 TRBD1 once TRBV2 CASSEERTGSTDTQYF TGTGCCAGCAGTGAAGAAAGGACAGGGAGCACAGATACGCAGTATTTT
TRBJ2-3 NA NA TRBV5-1 CASSLEGAGGKLDTQYF TGCGCCAGCAGCTTGGAGGGGGCGGGAGGCAAGCTAGATACGCAGTATTTT
TRBJ1-2 TRBD1 NA TRBV6-5 CASSRDSSKGYTF TGTGCCAGCAGTAGGGACAGCAGTAAGGGCTACACCTTC
TRBJ2-7 NA NA TRBV18 CASSPQEVASYEQYF TGTGCCAGCTCACCACAAGAAGTGGCTTCCTACGAGCAGTACTTC
TRBJ2-5 TRBD2 NA TRBV18 CASSPFSGSPQETQYF TGTGCCAGCTCACCATTTAGCGGGAGCCCCCAAGAGACCCAGTACTTC
TRBJ2-1 TRBD2 NA TRBV18 CASSNLGTSGSNEQFF TGTGCCAGCTCAAATTTAGGGACTAGCGGGAGCAATGAGCAGTTCTTC
TRBJ1-5 NA NA TRBV10-3 CAISEPAQPQHF TGTGCCATCAGTGAGCCAGCTCAGCCCCAGCATTTT
TRBJ2-7 NA NA TRBV5-4 CASSSERATYEQYF TGTGCCAGCAGCTCCGAGCGGGCAACCTACGAGCAGTACTTC
TRBJ2-5 NA NA TRBV2 CASSEVWGLAETQYF TGTGCCAGCAGTGAAGTGTGGGGACTGGCCGAGACCCAGTACTTC
TRBJ1-3 NA NA TRBV7-2 CASSLVGTGLSTIYF TGTGCCAGCAGCTTAGTAGGAACAGGGTTATCCACCATATATTTT
TRBJ2-7 TRBD2 NA TRBV28 CASSPLAGLYEQYF TGTGCCAGCAGTCCACTAGCGGGGCTGTACGAGCAGTACTTC
TRBJ1-1 NA NA TRBV5-1 CASTSGAGNTEAFF TGCGCCAGCACCTCAGGGGCAGGGAACACTGAAGCTTTCTTT
TRBJ2-7 TRBD1 NA TRBV19 CASSILGPGQAHYEQYF TGTGCCAGTAGTATCCTCGGGCCGGGACAGGCCCACTACGAGCAGTACTTC
TRBJ2-1 TRBD2 NA TRBV7-9 CASSSSGSAYNEQFF TGTGCCAGCAGCTCTAGCGGGAGCGCCTACAATGAGCAGTTCTTC
TRBJ2-5 TRBD2 NA TRBV5-1 CASSWGTSEETQYF TGCGCCAGCAGCTGGGGGACTAGTGAAGAGACCCAGTACTTC
TRBJ2-5 NA NA TRBV29-1 CSVVRGFQETQYF TGCAGCGTTGTAAGGGGTTTTCAAGAGACCCAGTACTTC
TRBJ1-6 NA once TRBV12-5 CASGPPLNSPLHF TGTGCTAGTGGTCCACCCCTTAATTCACCCCTCCACTTT
TRBJ1-2 TRBD1 NA TRBV5-1 CASSLAEDRRGSNYGYTF TGCGCCAGCAGCTTGGCAGAGGACAGGCGGGGTTCTAACTATGGCTACACCTTC